This T cell receptor (beta chain) was documented in a study of cytomegalovirus exposure and HLA in healthy donors. Points from the study as a whole: TCR beta chain V- and J-gene trimming was linked, in a later analysis, to a missense variant in DCLRE1C. Analysis performed later found approximately 17,000 TCR beta sequences associated with HLA alleles at 0.05 false discovery rate.

The PCR made use of 60 Vbeta and 13 Jbeta primers. Clones were sequenced by immunoSEQ multiplex PCR, and TCRdb holds only the in-frame ones, with some missing. The sample consists of about 170,000 clones, roughly 78% of them appearing once. Note on this clone: The target antigen is unknown.

The TCR was taken from a woman between 45 and 60 years old in good health and CMV-seropositive. The sample was PBMCs.

For the CDR3, the DNA is TGTGCCAGCAGCTTCGGAGAGACCCAGTACTTC. It is translated as CASSFGETQYF. The chain uses TRBV7-9 and TRBJ2-5, with D uncertain. This CDR3 has 11 residues. Germline CDR1 SEHNR, CDR2 FQNEAQ (reference sequence). Trimming took 3 bases from V and 4 from J, leaving 3 bases between them.